This T cell receptor beta chain appears in the sequencing data of a study of blood T cells in healthy people across ages. The CDR3 sequence is 14 residues long. Germline values: CDR1 SNHLY, CDR2 FYNNEI. Trimming shortened V by 3 bases and J by 10 bases, and 13 bases separated the two germline ends. Combining a sample-barcoded 5' primer with a J-beta primer mix, a second PCR ran for roughly 6 to 12 cycles. One entry per CDR3 protein results from TCRdb running MiXCR on the 5' RACE reads. The table records around 1.5 million distinct CDR3 sequences, roughly 40% of them present only once. The specimen was blood. This receptor was obtained from a woman between 18 and 29 years old in good health. This sequence joins TRBV2 and TRBJ1-6; D gene uncertain. The CDR3 here is CASSDRTVKSPLHF. The CDR3, as DNA: TGTGCCAGCAGTGATCGGACGGTCAAGTCACCCCTCCACTTT.